These 20 T cell receptor beta chains were sequenced from one sample in a study of Ad26.COV2.S vaccination and SARS-CoV-2 variants. Treatment reported: roughly 18 received Ad26.COV2.S at low or high dose, single or two shots; about 5 received placebo; per-sample allocation not given. Day 63 after the first vaccine or placebo injection was the time point for sampling. Only in-frame clones appear in the TCRdb table, and some are missing; sequencing was by immunoSEQ multiplex PCR. The table records roughly 390,000 clones, around nine tenths of them present only once. The sample was peripheral blood, taken in a trial of Ad26.COV2.S vaccine versus placebo. The receptors were sampled from a person between 18 and 60 years old who received the Ad26.COV2.S COVID-19 vaccine or a placebo.

This chain uses TRBV2 with TRBJ2-1; D perhaps matches TRBD1 (5 bases). Germline CDR1 SNHLY, CDR2 FYNNEI. This CDR3 region has 15 residues. Trimming shortened V by 6 bases and J by 0 bases, and 12 bases separated the two germline ends. The CDR3: CASRLTASSYNEQFF. CDR3 DNA: TGTGCCAGCAGGCTGACAGCGAGCTCCTACAATGAGCAGTTCTTC.

The chain uses TRBV5-1 and TRBJ2-5; D gene unclear. The CDR3 contains 14 residues. The ends were cut back, 4 bases at V and 3 bases at J, with 13 bases in the middle. Looked up from germline, CDR1 is SGHRS and CDR2 is YFSETQ. CDR3 sequence (DNA): TGCGCCAGCAGCAACGGATTGGTAGAAGAGACCCAGTACTTC. Translation: CASSNGLVEETQYF.

The chain recombines TRBV5-1 with TRBJ2-1, with TRBD2 identical over 9 bases. Looked up from germline, CDR1 is SGHRS and CDR2 is YFSETQ. J was trimmed by 8 bases and V by 1 base; bases with no gene match: 10. The CDR3 loop spans 16 amino acids. The CDR3 region is CASSLWVRGGGYEQFF. For the CDR3, the DNA is TGCGCCAGCAGCTTGTGGGTGCGGGGGGGAGGCTATGAGCAGTTCTTC.

The rearrangement joins TRBV19 to TRBJ2-3, with D tentatively TRBD1 (5 bases). The length of the CDR3 is 12 residues. Germline CDR1 and CDR2: LNHDA and SQIVND (reference sequence). Deletions cut 5 bases from V and 8 bases from J, with 11 bases between. CDR3 coding DNA: TGTGCCAGTAGTTTCCGTCAGGGTACGCAGTATTTT. This encodes CASSFRQGTQYF.

The CDR3 bases are TGTGCCAGCAGCTTGTGGGGGGTACGTAATCAGCCCCAGCATTTT. The encoded protein is CASSLWGVRNQPQHF. The chain is built from TRBV5-6 and TRBJ1-5, with a weak D call TRBD1 (5 bases). Trimming stripped 1 base from V and 4 bases from J, with 12 bases between. Germline V gives CDR1 SGHDT, CDR2 YYEEEE. The CDR3 has 15 residues.

This clone appeared a few times. Other DNA sequences in this specimen translate into the identical CDR3. V and J are TRBV5-4 and TRBJ2-5, with D perhaps assigned TRBD1 or TRBD2 (6 bases each). In germline, CDR1 is SGHNT, CDR2 YYREEE (reference sequence). The CDR3 loop spans 13 amino acids. The V end was cut by 1 base, the J end by 3 bases, with 7 bases between. The CDR3 here is CASSLRGEETQYF. The CDR3 coding sequence is TGTGCCAGCAGCTTGAGGGGGGAAGAGACCCAGTACTTC.

This clone was seen a single time. The chain joins TRBV2 to TRBJ1-5; unclear D gene. V shed 0 bases and J shed 6 bases, with 6 bases lying between them. Germline CDR1 and CDR2: SNHLY and FYNNEI. This CDR3 comprises 13 residues. The DNA for the CDR3 is TGTGCCAGCAGTGAAGCGAACGGTCAGCCCCAGCATTTT. This codes for CASSEANGQPQHF. Looking up the rest from reference TRBV2 and TRBJ1-5 gives the full variable domain: EPEVTQTPSHQVTQMGQEVILRCVPISNHLYFYWYRQILGQKVEFLVSFYNNEISEKSEIFDDQFSVERPDGSNFTLKIRSTKLEDSAMYFCASSEANGQPQHFGDGTRLSIL.

The chain employs TRBV5-4 and TRBJ1-1; D gene ambiguous. The ends were cut back, 3 bases at V and 1 base at J, with 7 bases in the middle. This CDR3 has 13 amino acids. Germline V lookup: CDR1 SGHNT, CDR2 YYREEE (reference sequence). CDR3 sequence reads: CASSSSKNTEAFF. CDR3 nucleotide sequence: TGTGCCAGCAGCTCCTCCAAGAACACTGAAGCTTTCTTT.

The rearrangement uses TRBV14 and TRBJ2-5, with D uncertain. The V end lost 4 bases, the J end lost 4 bases, and 16 bases lay between the germline ends. The CDR3 spans 15 residues. Per the germline V gene, CDR1 is SGHDN and CDR2 is FVKESK. CDR3 in amino acids: CASSLSPPNRETQYF. Here the CDR3 DNA reads TGTGCCAGCAGCCTGAGCCCCCCAAACCGAGAGACCCAGTACTTC.

V and J are TRBV25-1 and TRBJ1-2; D may be TRBD1 (5 bases). Germline V gene data show CDR1 as MGHDK and CDR2 as SYGVNS. The CDR3 length is 13 residues. The V end lost 1 base, the J end lost 5 bases, and 8 bases lay between the germline ends. As DNA, the CDR3 is TGTGCCAGCAGTGAATGGTCAGGGTATGGCTACACCTTC. Amino acids: CASSEWSGYGYTF.

This rearrangement joins TRBV7-2 to TRBJ1-6; D not resolved. The V end lost 1 base, the J end lost 5 bases, and 12 bases lay between the germline ends. CDR3 length: 16 amino acids. Germline CDR1 SGHTA, CDR2 FQGNSA. The CDR3: CASSLEVDGDNSPLHF. DNA for the CDR3: TGTGCCAGCAGCTTAGAAGTGGACGGCGATAATTCACCCCTCCACTTT.

The genes are TRBV5-1 and TRBJ1-6, with D possibly matching TRBD1 (6 bases). Germline-derived CDR1 and CDR2 are SGHRS and YFSETQ. CDR3 length: 15 residues. V lost 0 bases and J 8 bases, leaving 12 bases between the germline ends. The CDR3 bases are TGCGCCAGCAGCTTGGGAGGGGGAACGGATTCACCCCTCCACTTT. This sequence encodes CASSLGGGTDSPLHF.

The gene calls are TRBV11-2 and TRBJ1-2; TRBD1 matches at 8 bases. The CDR3 spans 14 residues. In germline, CDR1 is SGHAT, CDR2 FQNNGV. With V trimmed by 0 bases and J by 3 bases, 0 bases remained unmatched. For the CDR3, the DNA is TGTGCCAGCAGCTTAGACAGGGGGCACTATGGCTACACCTTC. It translates to CASSLDRGHYGYTF. Full variable domain (rest looked up from reference TRBV11-2 and TRBJ1-2): EAGVAQSPRYKIIEKRQSVAFWCNPISGHATLYWYQQILGQGPKLLIQFQNNGVVDDSQLPKDRFSAERLKGVDSTLKIQPAKLEDSAVYLCASSLDRGHYGYTFGSGTRLTVV.

The rearrangement joins TRBV21-1 to TRBJ2-6. TRBV21-1 is a recognized pseudogene. The CDR3 extends over 17 amino acids. Written as DNA, the CDR3 is TGTGCCATCTCTGGAAGGGGACCCTGCTCTGGGGCCAACGTCCTGACTTTC. It is translated as CAISGRGPCSGANVLTF.

In this sample, this clone turned up a few times. The rearrangement joins TRBV10-1 to TRBJ2-1; 9 bases fit TRBD1. After removal of 6 bases from V and 5 bases from J, the junction contained 5 bases not matched to a gene. Germline V lookup: CDR1 WNHNN, CDR2 SYGVQD (reference sequence). The CDR3 runs to 14 residues. The CDR3 loop is CASSLQGANNEQFF. CDR3 in DNA: TGCGCCAGCAGCCTACAGGGGGCCAACAATGAGCAGTTCTTC.

CDR3 DNA: TGTGCCAGCAGTTACTCGAGAGCGGGGGTCACAGATACGCAGTATTTT. It codes for CASSYSRAGVTDTQYF. The rearrangement uses TRBV6-5 and TRBJ2-3, with 8 nucleotides matching TRBD2. Germline loops: CDR1 MNHEY, CDR2 SVGAGI. V lost 0 bases and J lost 2; bases outside the gene matches: 4. The CDR3 sequence is 16 residues long.

The chain has TRBV9 and TRBJ2-1; 12 bases agree with TRBD2. This CDR3 has 18 amino acids. With 1 base clipped from V and 3 bases from J, the junction kept 8 bases outside the gene matches. CDR1 and CDR2 from the germline V gene are SGDLS and YYNGEE. The CDR3 here is CASSVPTSGGRGYNEQFF. CDR3 bases: TGTGCCAGCAGCGTACCTACTAGCGGGGGGAGGGGCTACAATGAGCAGTTCTTC.

The chain joins TRBV11-2 to TRBJ2-5; D remains ambiguous. The CDR3 covers 13 residues. Germline V gene sequence: CDR1 SGHAT, CDR2 FQNNGV. The V end was cut by 3 bases, the J end by 5 bases, with 10 bases between. CDR3 region: CASSFRRRETQYF. The CDR3 coding sequence is TGTGCCAGCAGCTTTAGGAGACGCGAGACCCAGTACTTC.

This clone was recorded once. The chain is built from TRBV12-3 or TRBV12-4 and TRBJ1-2; D possibly corresponds to TRBD1 (6 bases). V gave up 6 bases and J gave up 4 bases, with 9 bases separating them. The CDR3 contains 12 residues. The CDR3 is CASSTGFYGYTF. The CDR3 DNA follows: TGTGCCAGCAGCACAGGGTTCTATGGCTACACCTTC.

The chain has TRBV9 and TRBJ1-1, with D perhaps matching TRBD1 (5 bases). The CDR3 runs to 15 residues. V lost 2 bases and J lost 1, with 12 bases in between. The germline V gene encodes CDR1 SGDLS and CDR2 YYNGEE. This chain's CDR3 is CASSVPRGTNTEAFF. The CDR3, as DNA: TGTGCCAGCAGCGTCCCGAGGGGAACGAACACTGAAGCTTTCTTT.